This T cell receptor beta chain was profiled in a study of T cells after yellow fever vaccination. J gave up 3 bases and V 8 bases, and 8 bases lay outside the gene matches. This CDR3 is built from 14 residues. The V gene's germline CDR1 is SGHRS and CDR2 YFSETQ. TCRdb re-called the 5' RACE reads with MiXCR, one entry per CDR3 protein. In the table there are 70,000 or so distinct CDR3 sequences, 5% to 6.5% of which are singletons. This clonotype was found many times. This receptor was obtained from a young man who received the YFV17D yellow fever vaccine. Sequenced material: CD4+ T cells sorted from PBMCs, taken more than 13 days after the first yellow fever vaccination. The genes are TRBV5-1 and TRBJ1-1; 9 bases match TRBD1. As DNA, the CDR3 is TGCGCCAGTACTACAGGGGGCTCGGACACTGAAGCTTTCTTT. Encoded protein: CASTTGGSDTEAFF.